This is a list of T cell receptor beta chains from one sample in a study of shared clonotypes between healthy human individuals. Here immunoSEQ multiplex PCR was the method, and the copy in TCRdb shows in-frame clones only, minus some. The sample lists approximately 2.4 million clones; about 94% were seen once. The source material was naive CD4+ T cells sorted from blood. These TCRs come from a man between 18 and 29 years old in good health. The CDR3 runs from the conserved cysteine through the conserved F or W. Fields, in order: D gene, clone size, V gene, J gene, CDR3 protein, CDR3 DNA. A D gene is named only where the DNA matches it firmly. Not all rows give a size; the values are once, few, many and, for expanded clones, a class.

>.|.|TRBV6-6|TRBJ2-7
CASSYRDGVREQYF
TGTGCCAGCAGTTACCGGGACGGTGTGAGGGAGCAGTACTTC
>.|.|TRBV5-1|TRBJ1-1
CASSSSGQNTEAFF
TGCGCCAGCAGCTCCTCAGGCCAGAACACTGAAGCTTTCTTT
>TRBD2|.|TRBV28|TRBJ2-5
CASSFGLTSGGEETQYF
TGTGCCAGCAGTTTCGGCCTTACTAGCGGGGGGGAAGAGACCCAGTACTTC
>TRBD1|.|TRBV28|TRBJ2-1
CASSIPGTGDNEQFF
TGTGCCAGCAGTATCCCCGGGACAGGGGACAATGAGCAGTTCTTC
>.|.|TRBV11-2|TRBJ1-6
CASSLSGYNSPLHF
TGTGCCAGCAGCTTATCAGGGTATAATTCACCCCTCCACTTT
>TRBD1|few|TRBV4-2|TRBJ1-1
CASSQPSYRGLGTEAFF
TGTGCCAGCAGCCAACCGTCTTACAGGGGGCTGGGGACTGAAGCTTTCTTT
>.|.|TRBV2|TRBJ1-5
CASSEASQVYQPQHF
TGTGCCAGCAGTGAAGCGTCACAGGTTTATCAGCCCCAGCATTTT
>.|.|TRBV6-4|TRBJ2-3
CASSPGPNTDTQYF
TGTGCCAGCAGCCCGGGACCAAACACAGATACGCAGTATTTT
>TRBD1|.|TRBV2|TRBJ1-1
CASSFQGATTEAFF
TGTGCCAGCAGTTTCCAGGGGGCGACGACTGAAGCTTTCTTT
>.|.|TRBV19|TRBJ2-2
CASSIDRSTGELFF
TGTGCCAGTAGTATAGACAGGTCCACCGGGGAGCTGTTTTTT
>TRBD2|.|TRBV2|TRBJ2-5
CASSELAGVETQYF
TGTGCCAGCAGTGAACTAGCGGGGGTAGAGACCCAGTACTTC
>TRBD1|.|TRBV7-9|TRBJ1-1
CASSPGTGPTEAFF
TGTGCCAGCAGTCCCGGGACAGGGCCCACTGAAGCTTTCTTT
>.|.|TRBV28|TRBJ1-5
CASSPGRDFYSNQPQHF
TGTGCCAGCAGTCCCGGCCGAGACTTTTATAGCAATCAGCCCCAGCATTTT
>.|once|TRBV27|TRBJ1-1
CASSFGRKSTEAFF
TGTGCCAGCAGTTTTGGTCGAAAGTCCACTGAAGCTTTCTTT
>.|.|TRBV2|TRBJ1-5
CASGELGNQPQHF
TGTGCCAGCGGGGAGTTAGGCAATCAGCCCCAGCATTTT
>.|.|TRBV29-1|TRBJ2-7
CSVASGDYEQYF
TGCAGCGTTGCCTCAGGGGATTACGAGCAGTACTTC
>TRBD2|once|TRBV5-6|TRBJ2-2
CASSAGLAGPSTGELFF
TGTGCCAGCAGCGCGGGACTAGCGGGGCCATCCACCGGGGAGCTGTTTTTT
>.|.|TRBV7-2|TRBJ1-3
CASSLNGAPGNTIYF
TGTGCCAGCAGCTTAAACGGGGCTCCAGGAAACACCATATATTTT
>.|.|TRBV14|TRBJ2-5
CASSQLRGRETQYF
TGTGCCAGCAGCCAACTACGGGGGCGGGAGACCCAGTACTTC
>.|.|TRBV6-1|TRBJ2-3
CASSGMDTAPWGTDTQYF
TGTGCCAGCAGTGGAATGGACACCGCCCCTTGGGGCACAGATACGCAGTATTTT
>.|.|TRBV7-2|TRBJ2-1
CASSFSSSYNEQFF
TGTGCCAGCAGCTTTTCGAGCTCCTACAATGAGCAGTTCTTC
>.|.|TRBV7-9|TRBJ1-2
CASSSADYGYTF
TGTGCCAGCAGCTCAGCAGACTATGGCTACACCTTC
>.|.|TRBV7-8|TRBJ1-4
CASSRNSLNEKLFF
TGTGCCAGCAGCCGCAACAGCTTGAATGAAAAACTGTTTTTT
>TRBD1|.|TRBV6-5|TRBJ1-5
CASSYSGTGIGQPQHF
TGTGCCAGCAGTTACTCCGGGACAGGGATCGGCCAGCCCCAGCATTTT
>.|.|TRBV11-2|TRBJ2-3
CASSLDGTSTDTQYF
TGTGCCAGCAGCTTAGATGGTACTAGCACAGATACGCAGTATTTT
>TRBD1|.|TRBV5-1|TRBJ1-4
CASSRDRVGTNEKLFF
TGCGCCAGCAGCCGGGACAGGGTAGGAACTAATGAAAAACTGTTTTTT
>.|.|TRBV6-5|TRBJ1-1
CASRQGGTWTEAFF
TGTGCCAGCAGACAAGGGGGGACGTGGACTGAAGCTTTCTTT
>.|.|TRBV10-2|TRBJ1-6
CASSEGGSYNSPLHF
TGCGCCAGCAGTGAGGGGGGATCCTATAATTCACCCCTCCACTTT
>TRBD1|.|TRBV5-1|TRBJ1-6
CASSSGGQGYNSPLHF
TGCGCCAGCAGCTCCGGGGGACAGGGTTATAATTCACCCCTCCACTTT
>.|.|TRBV6-5|TRBJ2-7
CASSRTYEQYF
TGTGCCAGCAGCCGAACCTACGAGCAGTACTTC
>.|.|TRBV2|TRBJ2-5
CASRVSQGTETQYF
TGTGCCAGCAGGGTTTCACAGGGAACGGAGACCCAGTACTTC
>TRBD1|.|TRBV9|TRBJ1-2
CASSPRPGTGFGVYTF
TGTGCCAGCAGCCCCCGTCCCGGGACAGGGTTCGGAGTCTACACCTTC
>TRBD2|.|TRBV4-1|TRBJ2-7
CASAHGGTKVYEQYF
TGCGCCAGCGCCCACGGGGGGACGAAAGTCTACGAGCAGTACTTC
>.|.|TRBV4-1|TRBJ2-5
CASSQDKGVTSQETQYF
TGCGCCAGCAGCCAAGATAAAGGAGTTACCAGCCAAGAGACCCAGTACTTC
>.|.|TRBV7-8|TRBJ1-1
CASSLAANAMNTEAFF
TGTGCCAGCAGCTTAGCGGCTAACGCCATGAACACTGAAGCTTTCTTT
>TRBD2|once|TRBV9|TRBJ2-2
CASSVASGGRTGELFF
TGTGCCAGCAGCGTAGCCAGCGGGGGGCGGACCGGGGAGCTGTTTTTT
>TRBD2|once|TRBV30|TRBJ2-3
CACPGGGGTTDTQYF
TGTGCCTGCCCGGGGGGCGGGGGGACCACAGATACGCAGTATTTT
>.|few|TRBV5-1|TRBJ2-1
CASSFAGNEQFF
TGCGCCAGCAGCTTTGCGGGAAATGAGCAGTTCTTC
>TRBD1|.|TRBV9|TRBJ2-3
CAGGQGAADTQYF
TGTGCCGGGGGACAGGGGGCAGCAGATACGCAGTATTTT
>.|.|TRBV5-1|TRBJ2-1
CASSRGGDSNEQFF
TGCGCCAGCAGTCGGGGCGGGGACAGCAATGAGCAGTTCTTC
>.|.|TRBV19|TRBJ1-6
CASSISGNRDGNSPLHF
TGTGCCAGTAGTATTTCCGGGAACAGGGACGGGAATTCACCCCTCCACTTT
>TRBD1|.|TRBV7-2|TRBJ1-2
CASSPRQGWGNYGYTF
TGTGCCAGCAGCCCGAGACAGGGTTGGGGGAACTATGGCTACACCTTC
>TRBD1|.|TRBV7-9|TRBJ1-5
CASSSGTGLWSNQPQHF
TGTGCCAGCAGCTCCGGGACAGGGCTTTGGAGCAATCAGCCCCAGCATTTT
>TRBD2|.|TRBV5-1|TRBJ2-2
CASSSLSGTDTGELFF
TGCGCCAGCAGCTCGCTTAGCGGGACGGACACCGGGGAGCTGTTTTTT
>.|.|TRBV30|TRBJ1-2
CAWTRAPANYGYTF
TGTGCCTGGACGAGGGCGCCTGCTAACTATGGCTACACCTTC
>TRBD1|.|TRBV30|TRBJ2-1
CAWSAGTGRNEQFF
TGTGCCTGGAGCGCCGGGACAGGGCGCAATGAGCAGTTCTTC
>TRBD1|.|TRBV5-1|TRBJ2-3
CASSWTGSEAQYF
TGCGCCAGCAGCTGGACAGGTTCCGAGGCGCAGTATTTT
>.|.|TRBV28|TRBJ1-2
CASSPGQPYGYTF
TGTGCCAGCAGCCCCGGACAGCCCTATGGCTACACCTTC
>.|.|TRBV30|TRBJ1-6
CAWSLGGTYSYNSPLHF
TGTGCCTGGAGTCTGGGCGGAACCTACTCCTATAATTCACCCCTCCACTTT
>.|.|TRBV5-1|TRBJ1-3
CASGTTFSSGNTIYF
TGCGCCAGCGGAACGACCTTTAGCTCTGGAAACACCATATATTTT
>.|.|TRBV4-1|TRBJ1-1
CASSQGTFEGIHEAFF
TGCGCCAGCAGCCAAGGTACCTTCGAGGGGATTCATGAAGCTTTCTTT
>.|.|TRBV2|TRBJ1-2
CASRPGRGFNYGYTF
TGTGCCAGCAGGCCGGGACGGGGGTTTAACTATGGCTACACCTTC
>.|.|TRBV4-1|TRBJ2-7
CASSQAWTDYEQYF
TGCGCCAGCAGCCAAGCCTGGACAGATTACGAGCAGTACTTC
>.|.|TRBV7-2|TRBJ2-3
CASRGSGTDTQYF
TGTGCCAGCAGAGGGTCGGGCACAGATACGCAGTATTTT
>.|.|TRBV30|TRBJ1-5
CAWSVGRLYQHF
TGTGCCTGGAGTGTAGGAAGGCTTTACCAGCATTTT
>.|.|TRBV5-5|TRBJ1-2
CASSLALASQFYGYTF
TGTGCCAGCAGCTTGGCATTGGCTTCCCAGTTCTATGGCTACACCTTC
>TRBD2|few|TRBV10-1|TRBJ2-1
CASSPFSLAGGNEQFF
TGCGCCAGCAGTCCCTTCTCACTAGCGGGAGGTAATGAGCAGTTCTTC
>.|.|TRBV4-3|TRBJ1-2
CASSQVMGYGYTF
TGCGCCAGCAGCCAAGTAATGGGTTATGGCTACACCTTC
>.|once|TRBV16|TRBJ1-1
CASSQAWGQVNTEAFF
TGTGCCAGCAGCCAAGCCTGGGGCCAGGTTAACACTGAAGCTTTCTTT